This TCR beta chain was identified in a study of blood T cells in healthy people across ages. Study-level results: When set beside aged donors, long-lived donors presented more naive CD4+ cells and higher diversity. The study could not conclusively compare naive and antigen-experienced cells, given its unsorted PBMCs. Diversity of TCR beta per million T cells declined in a roughly linear way with age.

About this clonotype itself: Its matching antigen is unknown.

Germline V gene data show CDR1 as KGHSH and CDR2 as LQKENI. The V and J ends lost 6 bases and 9 bases respectively, with 24 bases between them. The length of the CDR3 is 16 residues. Through a sample-barcoded 5' primer and a J-beta primer mix, a second PCR was run for roughly 6 to 12 cycles. There were at least 2.5 million CDR3-containing paired-end reads obtained from each sample. Via MiXCR, TCRdb re-called the 5' RACE reads, giving one row per CDR3 protein. The table has over a million distinct CDR3 sequences, about 40% seen once. What was sequenced was blood. The rearrangement uses TRBV18 and TRBJ1-5, with D unclear. The TCR was taken from a woman aged 18-29 years in good health. The CDR3 DNA is TGTGCCAGCTCCCCTGCCGGCGGCATCGAAACTAGGCCCCAGCATTTT. Protein: CASSPAGGIETRPQHF.